Sequencing of this T cell receptor beta chain was carried out in a study of molecular identifiers for immune sequencing clone quantification. Study-level points and caveats: Because of identical TCR molecules sharing a barcode, sizes of highly expanded clones could be underestimated.

This clonotype was seen repeatedly, ten times or more. Its antigen is currently unknown. Library preparation followed earlier protocols using designated TCR primers. TCRdb ran MiXCR on the PCR reads and lists one entry per CDR3 protein. The top ten clones hold 0.85% of a sample with about 640,000 distinct CDR3 sequences, 15% to 20% of them seen once. J gave up 2 bases and V 1 base, and 7 bases lay outside the gene matches. Germline V gene data show CDR1 as SEHNR and CDR2 as FQNEAQ (reference sequence). The CDR3 contains 17 residues. The sequenced material came from naive CD8+ T cells from blood, with Jurkat cell RNA spiked in. Subset specified: FACS-sorted CD8+CD4-CCR7+CD45RA+ naive T cells. This receptor was identified in a human donor in good health. Some libraries in this study had Jurkat cell RNA spiked in. The chain joins TRBV7-9 to TRBJ2-3; 9 bases map to TRBD1. The CDR3 spells CASSLERGQGFTDTQYF. The DNA for the CDR3 is TGTGCCAGCAGCTTAGAGCGCGGACAGGGGTTCACAGATACGCAGTATTTT.